The clone carrying this TCR beta chain was detected only once. TCRdb's table, derived via immunoSEQ multiplex PCR, lists solely in-frame clones and lacks some. The sample has 30,000 to 40,000 clones, around nine tenths seen once; the top ten hold approximately 2%. With 5 bases removed from V and 3 bases from J, the gap between germline ends came to 7 bases. The CDR3 loop spans 13 amino acids. Germline V gene data show CDR1 as MGHDK and CDR2 as SYGVNS. This entry is derived from a study of blood T cell repertoires in COVID-19. The wider study: T cells, B-cell-depleted T cells, or PBMCs provided the cDNA or gDNA that served as material.

This chain links TRBV25-1 with TRBJ1-4, with unresolved D. Sequencing was performed on peripheral blood. The source is a human donor in a cohort sampled during active COVID-19. The CDR3 DNA is TGTGCCAGCAGTTTCTCGGCTAATGAAAAACTGTTTTTT. Translated, it gives CASSFSANEKLFF. Filled out from reference TRBV25-1 and TRBJ1-4, the complete variable domain reads EADIYQTPRYLVIGTGKKITLECSQTMGHDKMYWYQQDPGMELHLIHYSYGVNSTEKGDLSSESTVSRIRTEHFPLTLESARPSHTSQYLCASSFSANEKLFFGSGTQLSVL.